One T cell receptor (beta chain) is described in this entry. Antigen unknown. These data originate in a study of human thymus T cells. Some clones are missing from TCRdb's copy, which holds only in-frame ones; the method was immunoSEQ multiplex PCR. This table holds around 130,000 clones, around 94% found once. It was from resections taken during corrective heart surgery that the thymus tissue came. Congenital heart defects were the reason for the corrective surgery that the donors, healthy Finnish infants, were having. CDR1 and CDR2 from the germline V gene are SGHTA and FQGNSA. This CDR3 contains 15 residues. V was clipped by 6 bases and J by 2 bases; unmatched bases: 8. Findings and limits, study-wide: Related research examined unrelated individuals and reported that their thymic repertoires overlapped highly. In thymic and blood repertoires alike, V and J usage looked biased.

The clonotype originates from a boy younger than two with a congenital heart defect but otherwise immunologically healthy. The sequenced sample was thymus tissue. The gene calls are TRBV7-2 and TRBJ2-5, with 8 bases fitting TRBD2. CDR3 sequence (DNA): TGTGCCAGCAGACCCCCGGGACTAGTGCAAGAGACCCAGTACTTC. Protein product: CASRPPGLVQETQYF.